What follows describes a single TCR beta chain. Antigen: not known. This sample is part of a study of CD8 T cells in Susac syndrome. The wider study: Patients with Susac syndrome were therapy-naive, taking corticosteroids, with some also receiving intravenous immunoglobulin, or taking intravenous immunoglobulin alone at the time their blood was drawn. Findings of the study overall: In TEMRA cells and active patients, CD8+ clonal expansion in Susac reached its peak. Susac-specific public clones numbered approximately 15 in total CD8+ repertoires (and 4 or 5 in CD8+ TEMRA repertoires).

An amount of RNA that ranged from roughly 0.45 to 1 ug was reverse transcribed with random hexamers. TCRdb recomputed calls from the immunoSEQ multiplex PCR reads with MiXCR, one row per CDR3 protein. The sample has about 190,000 distinct CDR3 sequences, roughly 94% seen once; the top ten hold about 0.17%. The diagnostic criteria were recently defined, and patients with Susac syndrome met them for definite or probable disease. Sample: CD8+ T cells from PBMCs. The receptor comes from a human donor with Susac syndrome.

The chain's CDR3 is CASSSLQTAHYGYTF. The DNA for the CDR3 is TGTGCCAGCAGCTCCCTTCAGACAGCCCACTATGGCTACACCTTC. The genes are TRBV12-3 or TRBV12-4 and TRBJ1-2, with a tentative D call TRBD1 (5 bases). Trimming stripped 6 bases from V and 3 bases from J, with 17 bases between. This CDR3 contains 15 residues.